These 27 T cell receptor beta chains share one sample of origin, sequenced in a study of neurological immune-mediated disorders. TCRdb re-called the 5' RACE reads with MiXCR, one entry per CDR3 protein. The sample contains 50,000 to 60,000 distinct CDR3 sequences, 16% of which appear only once. The source material was PBMCs. The receptors derive from a man aged 55 to 69 in good health.

This clonotype was detected only a few times. This chain links TRBV21-1 with TRBJ2-2. TRBV21-1 is assigned pseudogene status. CDR3 length: 12 amino acids. This chain's CDR3 is CASSKRTGELFF. CDR3 DNA: TGTGCCAGCAGCAAAAGGACCGGGGAGCTGTTTTTT.

On this clonotype: A junction end diverges from the germline sequence, so it may reflect a read error. The gene calls are TRBV7-8 and TRBJ2-3, with TRBD2 identical over 12 bases. The CDR3 length is 16 residues. The germline gives CDR1 SGHVS, CDR2 FQNEAQ. The DNA of the CDR3 is TGTGCCAGCAGCCTAGCGGGAGGGAGTGGGGCAGATACGCAGTATTTT. The encoded protein is CASSLAGGSGADTQYF.

This clonotype was seen many times. V gene TRBV5-1 combines with J gene TRBJ2-1; TRBD2 aligns across 11 bases. Germline V CDR1 and CDR2: SGHRS, YFSETQ. Losses at the gene ends were 0 bases for V and 10 bases for J; bases not matched to a gene: 6. This CDR3 has 15 residues. The CDR3 region is CASSLALAGDREQFF. The CDR3 DNA is TGCGCCAGCAGCTTGGCACTAGCGGGAGATAGGGAGCAGTTCTTC.

This clonotype was recorded at least ten times. For the CDR3, the DNA is TGTGCCACCAGTGATTTAGTCGAGCAGTACTTC. Amino acids: CATSDLVEQYF. The chain has TRBV24-1 and TRBJ2-7; D uncertain. Germline CDR1 reads KGHDR; CDR2 reads SFDVKD. The V end lost 1 base, the J end lost 6 bases, and 3 bases lay between the germline ends. The CDR3 consists of 11 residues.

There are many counts of this clonotype. The rearrangement uses TRBV4-3 and TRBJ2-7, with 9 bases lining up with TRBD1. V gave up 5 bases and J gave up 6 bases; unmatched junction bases: 8. Looked up from germline, CDR1 is LGHNA and CDR2 is YSLEER. CDR3 length: 14 amino acids. Written as DNA, the CDR3 is TGCGCCAGCAGCGGGGGACAGGGAGGGAGCGAGCAGTACTTC. It is translated as CASSGGQGGSEQYF.

There are many counts of this clonotype. Written as DNA, the CDR3 is TGTGCCAGCAGCTGGTTCGGACAGGCTATTTTGGAGACCCAGTACTTC. This codes for CASSWFGQAILETQYF. The V call is TRBV5-6, the J call TRBJ2-5, with 7 nucleotides matching TRBD1. The length of the CDR3 is 16 residues. From germline, CDR1 is SGHDT and CDR2 YYEEEE. V trimming: 3 bases; J trimming: 5 bases; junction bases outside the gene matches: 13.

This clonotype showed up many times. This chain uses TRBV6-5 with TRBJ1-1, with a tentative D call TRBD1 (6 bases). From germline, CDR1 is MNHEY and CDR2 SVGAGI. V lost 1 base and J 4 bases, leaving 13 bases between the germline ends. The CDR3 contains 15 residues. The CDR3 sequence is CASSYLGGAGTEAFF. Here the CDR3 DNA reads TGTGCCAGCAGTTACTTAGGGGGGGCCGGCACTGAAGCTTTCTTT.

There are many counts of this clonotype. The chain employs TRBV29-1 and TRBJ2-7; TRBD1 agrees at 8 bases. Trimming took 6 bases from V and 3 from J; bases not matched to a gene: 10. Per germline, CDR1 SQVTM and CDR2 ANQGSEA. This CDR3 is built from 14 residues. The CDR3 coding sequence is TGCAGCGTGCTTACCGGGACAGGAGACTACGAGCAGTACTTC. Translation: CSVLTGTGDYEQYF.

The table lists this clonotype with many counts. This chain joins TRBV28 and TRBJ2-1, with D possibly matching TRBD1 (6 bases). CDR1 and CDR2 (germline): MDHEN, SYDVKM. Trimming took off 4 bases at V and 8 bases at J, with 15 bases between the two ends. This CDR3 spans 14 amino acids. The CDR3 DNA reads as TGTGCCAGCAGTTCTAAAACAGGGACCGATGAGCAGTTCTTC. Its translation is CASSSKTGTDEQFF.

This clonotype appeared many times. The CDR3 coding sequence is TGCGCCAGCAGCTCGCCCGGGACAGTCACCTACGAGCAGTACTTC. It yields the protein CASSSPGTVTYEQYF. The V and J genes are TRBV5-1 and TRBJ2-7, with 7 nucleotides matching TRBD1. Germline V gives CDR1 SGHRS, CDR2 YFSETQ. Trimming took 3 bases from V and 2 from J; bases not matched to a gene: 8. This CDR3 spans 15 amino acids.

In this sample, this clonotype turned up many times. The chain recombines TRBV7-9 with TRBJ2-7, with a tentative D call TRBD2 (6 bases). Germline V gives CDR1 SEHNR, CDR2 FQNEAQ (reference sequence). The CDR3 is 15 residues long. V shed 1 base and J shed 7 bases, with 17 bases lying between them. The CDR3 spells CASSLVLAGAREQYF. As DNA, the CDR3 is TGTGCCAGCAGCTTAGTACTAGCTGGGGCTAGAGAGCAGTACTTC.

This clonotype was counted many times. The gene calls are TRBV9 and TRBJ2-1; a possible D gene is TRBD2 (5 bases). The ends were cut back, 0 bases at V and 5 bases at J, with 18 bases in the middle. Germline values: CDR1 SGDLS, CDR2 YYNGEE. The CDR3 extends over 17 amino acids. The CDR3 bases are TGTGCCAGCAGCGTAGGACCTGGGATAGCGCCTGACAATGAGCAGTTCTTC. Translated: CASSVGPGIAPDNEQFF.

This clonotype was detected many times. The chain combines TRBV20-1 with TRBJ2-7; the match to TRBD2 covers 8 bases. The CDR3 is made up of 15 amino acids. V lost 2 bases and J lost 4; bases outside the gene matches: 10. Germline CDR1 is DFQATT and CDR2 is SNEGSKA (reference sequence). The CDR3 protein is CSARPQGSGIYEQYF. The CDR3 coding sequence is TGCAGTGCTAGACCCCAAGGTAGCGGGATTTACGAGCAGTACTTC.

This clonotype appeared many times. DNA for the CDR3: TGTGCCAGCAGTGGACGGAGGGGGGGCAACATGAACACTGAAGCTTTCTTT. Translation gives CASSGRRGGNMNTEAFF. V usage is TRBV2 and J usage is TRBJ1-1, with TRBD1 as a possible D gene (6 bases). CDR3 length: 17 residues. Per the germline V gene, CDR1 is SNHLY and CDR2 is FYNNEI. V dropped 4 bases and J dropped 0 bases, with 18 bases sitting between them.

This clonotype was detected many times. The J gene is TRBJ1-4, the V gene TRBV10-3; 7 nucleotides line up with TRBD1. The trim removed 8 bases at V and 7 bases at J, leaving 10 bases unmatched. This CDR3 contains 14 residues. Germline V gene data show CDR1 as ENHRY and CDR2 as SYGVKD. The CDR3 DNA reads TGTGCCATCGGTACAGGGGATAGCGTTGAAAAACTGTTTTTT. Translation gives CAIGTGDSVEKLFF.

This clonotype has ten or more counts. The chain is built from TRBV6-1 and TRBJ2-3; TRBD2 is a possible D gene (6 bases). In germline, CDR1 is MNHNS, CDR2 SASEGT. Trimming took 6 bases from V and 6 from J, leaving 16 bases between them. The CDR3 is 14 amino acids. The CDR3 spells CASRGDFYIDTQYF. The CDR3 DNA follows: TGTGCCAGCAGGGGGGACTTTTATATCGATACGCAGTATTTT.

This clonotype was recorded at least ten times. This chain joins TRBV20-1 and TRBJ1-6; D is undetermined. The ends were cut back, 2 bases at V and 1 base at J, with 6 bases in the middle. Germline V gene sequence: CDR1 DFQATT, CDR2 SNEGSKA (reference sequence). This CDR3 contains 14 residues. The CDR3: CSARLGSYNSPLHF. CDR3 DNA: TGCAGTGCTAGACTAGGATCCTATAATTCACCCCTCCACTTT.

The rearrangement joins TRBV15 to TRBJ2-1; 7 bases align to TRBD2. The CDR3 length is 15 residues. The junction had 10 bases not matched to a gene; V was cut back by 5 bases and J by 6 bases. CDR1 is LNHNV, CDR2 YYDKDF, per germline (reference sequence). The CDR3 protein is CATSEVREVVNEQFF. The CDR3 coding sequence is TGTGCCACCAGCGAGGTCCGGGAGGTGGTCAATGAGCAGTTCTTC.

This clonotype occurred a few times. This may stem from a read error, because a much larger clone lies one nucleotide away. Here the CDR3 DNA reads TGCAGTGTCTCCCTGGCGGGGGCCGAGCAGTACTTC. Translation: CSVSLAGAEQYF. The chain carries TRBV20-1 and TRBJ2-7; TRBD2 is a possible D gene (7 bases). Trimming cost V 7 bases and J 6 bases, with 16 bases left between them. The CDR3 contains 12 residues. In germline, CDR1 is DFQATT, CDR2 SNEGSKA (reference sequence).

Comment on this clonotype: A read error is possible here, since a much larger clone lies one base away. V gene TRBV7-2 combines with J gene TRBJ2-7; TRBD1 is a possible D gene (5 bases). V lost 5 bases and J 3 bases, leaving 8 bases between the germline ends. CDR1 is SGHTA, CDR2 FQGNSA, per germline. The CDR3 loop spans 12 amino acids. CDR3 residues: CASSHRSYEQYF. Written as DNA, the CDR3 is TGTGCCAGCAGCCACAGGAGCTACGAGCAGTACTTC.

This clonotype was recorded once. The V gene is TRBV29-1, the J gene TRBJ1-1; D is perhaps TRBD1 (5 bases). Germline loops: CDR1 SQVTM, CDR2 ANQGSEA. The CDR3 has 15 residues. CDR3 sequence (DNA): TGCATGGCCCTCGGAGAGGGGAGGGTTGACACTGAAGCTTTCTTT. This gives the protein CMALGEGRVDTEAFF.

The chain employs TRBV20-1 and TRBJ1-5; D perhaps matches TRBD1 (5 bases). From germline, CDR1 is DFQATT and CDR2 SNEGSKA (reference sequence). With 3 bases removed from V and 5 bases from J, the gap between germline ends came to 11 bases. CDR3 length: 13 amino acids. As DNA, the CDR3 is TGCAGTGCTAGGGGGGATGGATATCAGCCCCAGCATTTT. Amino acids: CSARGDGYQPQHF.

Many counts were recorded for this clonotype. The chain combines TRBV3-1 with TRBJ2-1; TRBD2 matches 8 bases. After removal of 1 base from V and 5 bases from J, the junction contained 7 bases not matched to a gene. From germline, CDR1 is LGHDT and CDR2 YNNKEL (reference sequence). There are 16 residues in the CDR3. The CDR3 loop is CASSQAGGRYDNEQFF. In nucleotides, the CDR3 is TGTGCCAGCAGCCAAGCGGGAGGGAGGTATGACAATGAGCAGTTCTTC.

This clonotype was seen many times. The chain carries TRBV7-9 and TRBJ2-1; TRBD2 agrees at 13 bases. CDR3 length equals 17 residues. CDR1 is SEHNR and CDR2 is FQNEAQ in the germline V gene (reference sequence). Trimming took 3 bases from V and 6 from J; bases not matched to a gene: 8. The CDR3 nucleotides are TGTGCCAGCAGCTTTCGGGGACTAGCGGGGTCCCTCAATGAGCAGTTCTTC. It codes for CASSFRGLAGSLNEQFF.

This clonotype appeared many times. The rearrangement uses TRBV5-1 and TRBJ2-5, with D uncertain. Germline values: CDR1 SGHRS, CDR2 YFSETQ. CDR3 length: 13 amino acids. Trimming pared 9 bases from V and 2 bases from J, leaving 14 bases between. The CDR3 DNA is TGCGCCACCTCACCGGGTCTTCAAGAGACCCAGTACTTC. This codes for CATSPGLQETQYF.

There are a few counts of this clonotype. This sequence joins TRBV14 and TRBJ2-1; tentatively, D is TRBD1 (6 bases). Germline V CDR1 and CDR2: SGHDN, FVKESK. The CDR3 is made up of 15 amino acids. V gave up 2 bases and J gave up 1 base, with 9 bases separating them. CDR3 DNA: TGTGCCAGCAGCCAACAGCAGGGGTCCTACAATGAGCAGTTCTTC. It is translated as CASSQQQGSYNEQFF.

This clonotype was seen many times. The V gene is TRBV20-1, the J gene TRBJ2-7, with 11 bases aligning to TRBD2. Germline V gene lookup returns CDR1 DFQATT and CDR2 SNEGSKA (reference sequence). The CDR3 contains 14 residues. Losses at the gene ends were 0 bases for V and 12 bases for J; bases not matched to a gene: 10. The CDR3 DNA reads TGCAGTGCTAGAGATGCTAGCGGGAGGCCACCCCCGTACTTC. The encoded protein is CSARDASGRPPPYF.